The T cell receptor beta chain described here comes from a study of cytomegalovirus exposure and HLA in healthy donors. V lost 0 bases, J lost 1 base, and 4 bases lay in between. The CDR3 consists of 14 residues. Per the germline V gene, CDR1 is SGHRS and CDR2 is YFSETQ. Findings and caveats of the study: The study labeled 150 or so TCR beta chains cytomegalovirus-associated. TCR clusters originating in the first cohort tended to co-occur in the 120 validation repertoires, according to a later analysis. Most TCR sequences were seen very rarely across donors, but some public TCRs occurred in many.

Assay: immunoSEQ multiplex PCR; the TCRdb copy retains only in-frame clones and omits some. In the table there are about 400,000 clones, approximately 90% of which are singletons. A remark on this clone: Its antigen is unknown.

The sequenced material came from PBMCs. This clonotype was obtained from a woman aged 18-29 years in good health and CMV-seronegative. The chain has TRBV5-1 and TRBJ1-4; D remains ambiguous. The CDR3 loop reads CASSLGVTNEKLFF. DNA for the CDR3: TGCGCCAGCAGCTTGGGAGTAACTAATGAAAAACTGTTTTTT.